Listed here are 6 T cell receptor beta chains from one sample, sequenced in a study of T cells expressing NK-cell markers. One entry per CDR3 protein, without DNA, is what TCRdb gives after re-calling the 5' RACE reads. This sample's table reports about 550,000 distinct CDR3 sequences. The source material was blood T cells: a sorted CD56 or NKG2C T cell subset, CD4+ or CD8+ T cells, or bulk PBMC T cells (not recorded which). The receptors derive from a man between 18 and 35 years old in good health.

The chain has TRBV6-5 and TRBJ1-6; TCRdb reports TRBD1, a call that lacks DNA to check it against. This CDR3 has 15 residues. Germline V CDR1 and CDR2: MNHEY, SVGAGI. CDR3 amino acids: CASRGQGGYNSPLHF.

The chain links TRBV24-1 to TRBJ2-3; TCRdb indicates TRBD2, and absent DNA this call remains unverified. The length of the CDR3 is 13 residues. Germline V lookup: CDR1 KGHDR, CDR2 SFDVKD. CDR3 residues: CATGESGTDTQYF.

This chain connects TRBV20-1 to TRBJ2-3; the TRBD1 assignment by TCRdb is unverifiable without DNA. CDR1 and CDR2 (germline): DFQATT, SNEGSKA (reference sequence). This CDR3 region has 15 residues. The CDR3 sequence is CSAPKGGQFTDTQYF.

The rearrangement joins TRBV2 to TRBJ2-1; absent DNA, TCRdb's TRBD2 call cannot be checked. The CDR3 is made up of 16 amino acids. Germline-derived CDR1 and CDR2 are SNHLY and FYNNEI. The CDR3 loop is CASSEITSRGYNEQFF.

The chain couples TRBV4-1 to TRBJ2-5. CDR1 MGHRA and CDR2 YSYEKL come from the germline V gene. CDR3 length: 14 residues. The CDR3 reads CASSQILSQETQYF.

The chain combines TRBV5-5 with TRBJ2-7; without DNA, the TCRdb call of TRBD1 cannot be checked. This CDR3 comprises 15 residues. Germline values: CDR1 SGHKS, CDR2 YYEKEE (reference sequence). This chain's CDR3 is CASSLTGGYGYEQYF.